The 11 T cell receptor beta chains presented below share a single source sample, sequenced in a study of beta chain features in type 1 diabetes. The entirety of the isolated RNA underwent reverse transcription, so expressed TCRB transcripts were sequenced. Sequenced by immunoSEQ multiplex PCR; TCRdb stores in-frame clones only, minus some. The sample holds fewer than 900,000 clones, roughly 15% seen once. The sequenced sample consisted of naive CD4+ T cells from blood. The receptors derive from a woman between 18 and 30 years old in good health.

The V gene is TRBV7-3, the J gene TRBJ2-2; D uncertain. The CDR3 loop spans 13 amino acids. Germline CDR1 reads SGHTA; CDR2 reads FQGTGA. V gave up 8 bases and J gave up 1 base, with 8 bases separating them. The CDR3 bases are TGTGCCAGCGGCCGACTGAACACCGGGGAGCTGTTTTTT. This codes for CASGRLNTGELFF.

The chain combines TRBV19 with TRBJ1-1, with D possibly being TRBD1 (6 bases). Germline V gene lookup returns CDR1 LNHDA and CDR2 SQIVND (reference sequence). Trimming removed 6 bases from V and 1 base from J, with 15 bases in between. This CDR3 is built from 15 residues. Here the CDR3 DNA reads TGTGCCAGTAGCCGGCAGGGGCTATGGAACACTGAAGCTTTCTTT. This codes for CASSRQGLWNTEAFF.

The chain carries TRBV5-1 and TRBJ2-5; D is ambiguous. The J call may be wrong; the DNA end is better matched by TRBJ2-7. Germline values: CDR1 SGHRS, CDR2 YFSETQ. The CDR3 loop spans 13 amino acids. The CDR3 reads CASSFLSSYEQYF. Written as DNA, the CDR3 is TGCGCCAGCAGCTTCCTTAGCTCCTACGAGCAGTACTTC.

J is TRBJ2-5 and V is TRBV6-5; no clear D. The CDR3 contains 14 residues. Germline loops: CDR1 MNHEY, CDR2 SVGAGI. The V end lost 2 bases, the J end lost 0 bases, and 7 bases lay between the germline ends. In DNA form, the CDR3 reads TGTGCCAGCAGTTACGACCATAACCAAGAGACCCAGTACTTC. It encodes CASSYDHNQETQYF.

The chain uses TRBV11-2 and TRBJ2-4; 11 bases align to TRBD2. Germline V lookup: CDR1 SGHAT, CDR2 FQNNGV. The CDR3 contains 14 residues. Losses at the gene ends were 5 bases for V and 8 bases for J; bases not matched to a gene: 5. The CDR3 protein is CASSPPGLADIQYF. For the CDR3, the DNA is TGTGCCAGCAGCCCACCGGGACTAGCGGACATTCAGTACTTC.

This clone was detected a few times. The V gene is TRBV7-2, the J gene TRBJ2-5, with TRBD1 identical over 8 bases. Trimming took 0 bases from V and 7 from J; bases not matched to a gene: 13. CDR3 size: 17 residues. The germline CDR1 and CDR2 sequences are SGHTA and FQGNSA. CDR3 DNA sequence: TGTGCCAGCAGCTTAGCTACCGGGACAGGAGGAACAGGGACCCAGTACTTC. This encodes CASSLATGTGGTGTQYF.

The chain uses TRBV11-2 and TRBJ2-7; no reliable D call. V lost 1 base and J lost 4, with 20 bases in between. From germline, CDR1 is SGHAT and CDR2 FQNNGV. There are 17 residues in the CDR3. In DNA, the CDR3 is TGTGCCAGCAGCTTAGTCCCCTCTCGAGGATTCTGGTACGAGCAGTACTTC. Translated: CASSLVPSRGFWYEQYF.

CDR3 residues: CASRATGGEKLFF. The CDR3, as DNA: TGTGCCAGCAGAGCGACAGGCGGGGAAAAACTGTTTTTT. The chain recombines TRBV2 with TRBJ1-4; D may be TRBD1 (6 bases). The V and J ends lost 6 bases and 8 bases respectively, with 13 bases between them. The CDR3 is 13 amino acids. CDR1 and CDR2 (germline): SNHLY, FYNNEI. Full variable domain (missing parts from reference TRBV2 and TRBJ1-4): EPEVTQTPSHQVTQMGQEVILRCVPISNHLYFYWYRQILGQKVEFLVSFYNNEISEKSEIFDDQFSVERPDGSNFTLKIRSTKLEDSAMYFCASRATGGEKLFFGSGTQLSVL.

This clone appeared a few times. The chain links TRBV2 to TRBJ1-2, with 9 positions matching TRBD1. CDR1 SNHLY and CDR2 FYNNEI come from the germline V gene. The CDR3 covers 12 residues. V shed 6 bases and J 8 bases; nucleotides not matched to a gene: 4. The CDR3 loop is CASRLDRGGYTF. In nucleotides, the CDR3 is TGTGCCAGCAGGTTGGACAGGGGAGGCTACACCTTC. The full variable domain, with the rest looked up from reference TRBV2 and TRBJ1-2, is EPEVTQTPSHQVTQMGQEVILRCVPISNHLYFYWYRQILGQKVEFLVSFYNNEISEKSEIFDDQFSVERPDGSNFTLKIRSTKLEDSAMYFCASRLDRGGYTFGSGTRLTVV.

This clone was observed once. The junction departs from the called germline gene at one end, perhaps through a read error. This chain connects TRBV10-3 to TRBJ2-1, with no clear D. Per germline, CDR1 ENHRY and CDR2 SYGVKD. The CDR3 has 14 residues. CDR3 sequence reads: CASSLGLLHNEQFF. The CDR3 DNA sequence: TGTGCCAGCAGTTTAGGTCTATTGCATAATGAGCAGTTCTTC.

The chain couples TRBV5-1 to TRBJ2-1, with D perhaps matching TRBD1 or TRBD2 (6 bases each). The CDR3 is made up of 17 amino acids. V dropped 0 bases and J dropped 8 bases, with 21 bases sitting between them. The V gene's germline CDR1 is SGHRS and CDR2 YFSETQ. In DNA, the CDR3 is TGCGCCAGCAGCTTGGGTAGGGGGGCGGCCCTCTTCGATGAGCAGTTCTTC. It specifies CASSLGRGAALFDEQFF.